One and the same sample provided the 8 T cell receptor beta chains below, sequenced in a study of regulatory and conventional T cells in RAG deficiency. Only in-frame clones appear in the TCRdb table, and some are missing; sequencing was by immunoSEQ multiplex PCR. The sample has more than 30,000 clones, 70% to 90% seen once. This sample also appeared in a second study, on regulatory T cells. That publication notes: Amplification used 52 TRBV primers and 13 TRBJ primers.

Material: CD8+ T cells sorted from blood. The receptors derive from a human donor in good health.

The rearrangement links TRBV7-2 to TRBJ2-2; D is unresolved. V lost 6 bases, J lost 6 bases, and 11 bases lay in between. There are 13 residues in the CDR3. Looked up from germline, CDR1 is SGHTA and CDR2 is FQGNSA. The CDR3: CASRFNGPGELFF. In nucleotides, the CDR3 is TGTGCCAGCAGGTTTAACGGGCCCGGGGAGCTGTTTTTT.

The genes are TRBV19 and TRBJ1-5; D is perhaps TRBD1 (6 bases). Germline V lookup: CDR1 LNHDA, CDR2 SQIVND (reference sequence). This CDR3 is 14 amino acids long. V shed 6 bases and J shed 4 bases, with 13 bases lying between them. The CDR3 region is CASRTGWENQPQHF. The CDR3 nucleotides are TGTGCCAGTAGGACAGGCTGGGAGAATCAGCCCCAGCATTTT.

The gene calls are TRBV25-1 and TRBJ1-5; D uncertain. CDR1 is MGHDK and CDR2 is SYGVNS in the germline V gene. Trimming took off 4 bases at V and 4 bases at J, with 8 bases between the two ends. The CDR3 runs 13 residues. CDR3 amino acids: CASSAGANQPQHF. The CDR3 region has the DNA TGTGCCAGCAGTGCCGGAGCTAATCAGCCCCAGCATTTT.

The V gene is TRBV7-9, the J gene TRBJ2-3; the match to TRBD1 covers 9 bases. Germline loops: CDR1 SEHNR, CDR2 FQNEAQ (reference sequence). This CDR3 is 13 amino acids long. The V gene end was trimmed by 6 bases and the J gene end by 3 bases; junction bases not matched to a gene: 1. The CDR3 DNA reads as TGTGCCAGCAGGACAGGGGGAACAGATACGCAGTATTTT. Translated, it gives CASRTGGTDTQYF. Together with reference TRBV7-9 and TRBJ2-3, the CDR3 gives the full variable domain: DTGVSQNPRHKITKRGQNVTFRCDPISEHNRLYWYRQTLGQGPEFLTYFQNEAQLEKSRLLSDRFSAERPKGSFSTLEIQRTEQGDSAMYLCASRTGGTDTQYFGPGTRLTVL.

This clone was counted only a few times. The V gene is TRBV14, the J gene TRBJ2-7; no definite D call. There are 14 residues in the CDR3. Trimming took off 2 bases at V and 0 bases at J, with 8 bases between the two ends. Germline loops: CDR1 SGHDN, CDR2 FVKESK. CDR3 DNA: TGTGCCAGCAGCCAATCTTCTACCTCCTACGAGCAGTACTTC. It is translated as CASSQSSTSYEQYF.

DNA of the CDR3: TGCGCCAGCAGCCAAGATCTAGAGGGCCGAGATACGCAGTATTTT. Translated: CASSQDLEGRDTQYF. The V gene is TRBV4-1, the J gene TRBJ2-3, with a tentative D call TRBD2 (5 bases). Germline values: CDR1 MGHRA, CDR2 YSYEKL. The CDR3 runs 15 residues. Trimming removed 0 bases from V and 5 bases from J, with 12 bases in between.

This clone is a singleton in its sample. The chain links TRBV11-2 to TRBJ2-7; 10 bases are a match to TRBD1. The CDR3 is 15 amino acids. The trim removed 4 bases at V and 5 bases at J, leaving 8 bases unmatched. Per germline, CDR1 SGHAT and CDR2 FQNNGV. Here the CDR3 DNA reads TGTGCCAGCAGCTCCCAATTGGGGACAGGGGACGAGCAGTACTTC. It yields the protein CASSSQLGTGDEQYF.

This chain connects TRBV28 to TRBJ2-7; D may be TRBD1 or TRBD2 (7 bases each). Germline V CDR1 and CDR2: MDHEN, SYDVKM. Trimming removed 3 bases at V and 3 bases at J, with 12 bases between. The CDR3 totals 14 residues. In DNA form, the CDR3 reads TGTGCCAGCAGTTTGGCAGGGGGGGACTACGAGCAGTACTTC. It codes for CASSLAGGDYEQYF.